This TCR beta chain was observed in a study of identical twins. Study-level points and caveats: Invariant MAIT and iNKT cells may have partly biased zero-insertion analyses. Fewer insertions characterized abundant cord blood beta clonotypes, whereas memory repertoires showed none.

Unique molecular identifiers were present on cDNA, and template switching added a universal primer site. One entry per CDR3 protein, called by TCRdb with MiXCR from the 5' RACE reads. Of 600,000 to 850,000 distinct CDR3 sequences in the sample, roughly 20% were seen once. Details on this clonotype: What it binds is unknown.

These sequences were also reported in another study, on T cells expressing NK-cell markers.

What was sequenced was PBMCs. The origin of this receptor is a woman aged 18-29 years in good health.

In DNA, the CDR3 is TGTGCCAGCAGCTTCGGGTCGGAGAACACTGAAGCTTTCTTT. Translation gives CASSFGSENTEAFF. The rearrangement joins TRBV5-5 to TRBJ1-1; D gene unclear. The CDR3 has 14 residues. V was cut by 2 bases and J by 1 base, with 9 bases left in between. Germline loops: CDR1 SGHKS, CDR2 YYEKEE (reference sequence).